This T cell receptor (beta chain) was recorded in a study of T cells in Graves' hyperthyroidism and ophthalmopathy. The investigators amplified TCR beta CDR3 regions from RNA transcripts. First-round RT-PCR with HTBI primers amplified the TCR CDR3 region. TCRdb recomputed calls from the multiplex PCR reads with MiXCR, one row per CDR3 protein. Here the sample spans a few hundred thousand distinct CDR3 sequences, under 25% being singletons. This clonotype was recorded a few times. Sequences were obtained from blood. This clonotype originated in an older woman with Graves' ophthalmopathy.

The CDR3 region has the DNA TGTGCCAGCAGCTTAGATCCAGGCTATTCACCCCTCCACTTT. This codes for CASSLDPGYSPLHF. The genes are TRBV11-2 and TRBJ1-6, with D unresolved. Trimming pared 0 bases from V and 8 bases from J, leaving 8 bases between. Germline values: CDR1 SGHAT, CDR2 FQNNGV. The CDR3 is 14 amino acids.